This T cell receptor beta chain was retrieved from a study of Graves' ophthalmopathy and Graves' hyperthyroidism. Study results and limitations: Blood repertoires reportedly contained most expanded thyroid clonotypes above 0.001 frequency.

RNA transcripts served as template for amplifying TCR beta CDR3 sequences. First-round RT-PCR with HTBI primers preceded a second-round multiplex PCR. Via MiXCR, TCRdb re-called the multiplex PCR reads, giving one row per CDR3 protein. The sample holds a few hundred thousand distinct CDR3 sequences, 15% to 20% seen once. The V end was cut by 4 bases, the J end by 12 bases, with 21 bases between. Germline V gives CDR1 LNHDA, CDR2 SQIVND (reference sequence). The CDR3 sequence is 14 residues long. In this sample, this clonotype turned up a few times. Its matching antigen is unknown. The study excluded patients with other autoimmune diseases, uncontrolled infections, pregnancy or lactation.

The sequenced sample was peripheral blood. This TCR derives from an adult woman with stable Graves' hyperthyroidism. The V and J genes are TRBV19 and TRBJ1-1; perhaps TRBD1 as D (6 bases). The CDR3 loop is CASSTGVGMGWTFF. The CDR3 DNA reads as TGTGCCAGTAGTACAGGGGTTGGAATGGGGTGGACTTTCTTT.